This T cell receptor (beta chain) was observed in a study of T cell changes during pregnancy in multiple sclerosis. Germline V lookup: CDR1 GTSNPN, CDR2 SVGIG (reference sequence). CDR3 size: 13 residues. V lost 0 bases, J lost 4 bases, and 7 bases lay in between. Method: immunoSEQ multiplex PCR; TCRdb's copy keeps in-frame clones and lacks some. The sample contains more than 35,000 clones, 90% of which appear only once. The V call is TRBV30, the J call TRBJ2-1; D uncertain. The TCR comes from a female donor with multiple sclerosis, enrolled in a pregnancy study. This specimen consisted of CD4+ T cells from peripheral blood mononuclear cells, obtained in the second trimester of pregnancy. The CDR3 coding sequence is TGTGCCTGGAGTGTGAACGCGTACAATGAGCAGTTCTTC. It is translated as CAWSVNAYNEQFF.